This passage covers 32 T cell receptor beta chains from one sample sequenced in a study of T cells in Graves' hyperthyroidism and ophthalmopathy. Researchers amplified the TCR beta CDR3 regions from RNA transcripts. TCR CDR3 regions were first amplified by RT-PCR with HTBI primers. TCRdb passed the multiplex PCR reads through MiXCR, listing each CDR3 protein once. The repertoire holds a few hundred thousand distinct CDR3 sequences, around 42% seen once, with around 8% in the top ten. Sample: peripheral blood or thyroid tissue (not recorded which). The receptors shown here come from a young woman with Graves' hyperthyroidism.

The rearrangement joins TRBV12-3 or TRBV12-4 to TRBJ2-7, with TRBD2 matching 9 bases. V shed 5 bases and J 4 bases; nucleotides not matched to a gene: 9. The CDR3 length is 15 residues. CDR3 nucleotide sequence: TGTGCCAGCAGTGTCGCCGGGACTAGCATGTACGAGCAGTACTTC. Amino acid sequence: CASSVAGTSMYEQYF.

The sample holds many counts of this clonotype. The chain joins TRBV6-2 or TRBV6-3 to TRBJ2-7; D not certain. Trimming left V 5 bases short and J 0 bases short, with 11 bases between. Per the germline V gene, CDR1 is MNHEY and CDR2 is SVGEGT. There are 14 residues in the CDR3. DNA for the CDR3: TGTGCCAGCAGTCATTACGGGCCCTCCTACGAGCAGTACTTC. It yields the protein CASSHYGPSYEQYF.

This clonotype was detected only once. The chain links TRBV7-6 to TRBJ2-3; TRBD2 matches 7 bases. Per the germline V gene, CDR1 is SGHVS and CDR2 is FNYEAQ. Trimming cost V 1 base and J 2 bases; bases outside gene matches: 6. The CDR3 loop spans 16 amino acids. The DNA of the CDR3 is TGTGCCAGCAGCTTAGAAGCAGCGGGACCCACAGATACGCAGTATTTT. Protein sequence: CASSLEAAGPTDTQYF.

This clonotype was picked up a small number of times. The DNA of the CDR3 is TGTGCCAGCAGCCCCGGGTGGGGGGATCGGAAAGCTTTCTTT. Residues: CASSPGWGDRKAFF. The chain carries TRBV3-1 and TRBJ1-1; weak D call: TRBD1 (5 bases). V was shortened by 4 bases and J by 9 bases, with 18 bases between the two germline ends. Germline loops: CDR1 LGHDT, CDR2 YNNKEL (reference sequence). The CDR3 spans 14 residues.

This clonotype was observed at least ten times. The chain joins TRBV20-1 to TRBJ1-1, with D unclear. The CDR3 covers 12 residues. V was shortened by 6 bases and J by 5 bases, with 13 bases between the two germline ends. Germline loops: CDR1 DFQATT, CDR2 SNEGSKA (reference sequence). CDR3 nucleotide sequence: TGCAGTGCCGAGTGGGGAAGGACTGAAGCTTTCTTT. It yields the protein CSAEWGRTEAFF.

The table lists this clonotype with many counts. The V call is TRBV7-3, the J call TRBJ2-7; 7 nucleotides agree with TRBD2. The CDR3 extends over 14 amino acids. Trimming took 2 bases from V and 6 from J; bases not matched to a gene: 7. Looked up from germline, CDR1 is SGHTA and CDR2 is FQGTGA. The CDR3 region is CASSLEAGRGEQYF. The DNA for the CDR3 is TGTGCCAGCAGCTTAGAAGCGGGAAGGGGCGAGCAGTACTTC.

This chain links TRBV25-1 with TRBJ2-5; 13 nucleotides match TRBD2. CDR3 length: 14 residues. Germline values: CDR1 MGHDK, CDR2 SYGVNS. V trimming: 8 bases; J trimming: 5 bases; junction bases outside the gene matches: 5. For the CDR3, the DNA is TGTGCCAGCGCCCGGACTAGCGGGAGTGAGACCCAGTACTTC. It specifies CASARTSGSETQYF.

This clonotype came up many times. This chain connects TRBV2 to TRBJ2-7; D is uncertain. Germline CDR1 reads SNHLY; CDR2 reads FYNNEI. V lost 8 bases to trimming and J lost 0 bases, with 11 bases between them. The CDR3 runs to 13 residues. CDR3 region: CASQGASSYEQYF. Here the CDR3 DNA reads TGTGCCAGCCAAGGAGCGAGCTCCTACGAGCAGTACTTC.

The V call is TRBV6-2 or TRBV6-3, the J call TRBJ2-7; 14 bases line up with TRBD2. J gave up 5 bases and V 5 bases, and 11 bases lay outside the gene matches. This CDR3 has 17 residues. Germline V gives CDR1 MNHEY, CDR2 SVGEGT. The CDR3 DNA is TGTGCCAGCAGTCTTGACGGTGGGACTAGCGGGAGTGACGAGCAGTACTTC. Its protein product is CASSLDGGTSGSDEQYF.

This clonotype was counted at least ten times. The CDR3 DNA follows: TGCAGTGCTGAGGACGCTGCGGGTAATCAAGAGACCCAGTACTTC. This translates into CSAEDAAGNQETQYF. V is TRBV20-1 and J is TRBJ2-5, with a possible D match to TRBD2 (5 bases). The germline V gene has CDR1 DFQATT and CDR2 SNEGSKA (reference sequence). This CDR3 region has 15 residues. V shed 5 bases and J shed 2 bases, with 18 bases lying between them.

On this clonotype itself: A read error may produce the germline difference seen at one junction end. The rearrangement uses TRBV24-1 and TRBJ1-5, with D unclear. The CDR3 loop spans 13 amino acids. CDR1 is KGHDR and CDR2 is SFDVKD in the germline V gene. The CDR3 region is CATSNLGEWSQHF. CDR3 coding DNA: TGTGCCACCAGTAATTTAGGCGAGTGGTCCCAGCATTTT.

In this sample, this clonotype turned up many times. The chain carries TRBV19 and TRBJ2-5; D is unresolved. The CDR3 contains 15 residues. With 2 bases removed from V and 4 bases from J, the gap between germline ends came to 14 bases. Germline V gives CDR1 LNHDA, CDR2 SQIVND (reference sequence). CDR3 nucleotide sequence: TGTGCCAGTAGTATAACCCCAGGACCGGGAGAGACCCAGTACTTC. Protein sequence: CASSITPGPGETQYF.

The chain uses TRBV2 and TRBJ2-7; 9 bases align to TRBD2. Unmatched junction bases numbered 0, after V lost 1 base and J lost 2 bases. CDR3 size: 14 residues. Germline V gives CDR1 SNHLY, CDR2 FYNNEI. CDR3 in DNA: TGTGCCAGCAGTGAAGAGCGGGGGGCCTACGAGCAGTACTTC. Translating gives CASSEERGAYEQYF.

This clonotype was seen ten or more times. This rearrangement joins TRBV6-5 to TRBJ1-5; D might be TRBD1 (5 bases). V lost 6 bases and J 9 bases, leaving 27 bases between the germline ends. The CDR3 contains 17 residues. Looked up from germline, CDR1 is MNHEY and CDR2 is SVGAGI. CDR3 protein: CASSQYANVGAGGPQHF. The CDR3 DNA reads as TGTGCCAGCAGCCAATACGCCAACGTGGGCGCCGGGGGGCCCCAGCATTTT.

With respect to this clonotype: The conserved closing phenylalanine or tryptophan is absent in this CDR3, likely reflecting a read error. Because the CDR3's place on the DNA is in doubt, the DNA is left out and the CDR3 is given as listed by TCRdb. This CDR3 reads CASSFRTG. The genes are TRBV12-3 or TRBV12-4 and TRBJ1-5; the table names TRBD1, a call not compared with the DNA. Inclusive of both ends, the CDR3 amounts to 8 amino acids.

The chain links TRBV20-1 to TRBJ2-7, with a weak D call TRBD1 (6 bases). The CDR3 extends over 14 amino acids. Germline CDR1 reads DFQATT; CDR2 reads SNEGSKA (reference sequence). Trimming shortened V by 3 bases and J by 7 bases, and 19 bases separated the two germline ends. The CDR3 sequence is CSARTGSSYNEQYF. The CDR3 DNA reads TGCAGTGCTAGGACAGGTAGCTCCTACAATGAGCAGTACTTC.

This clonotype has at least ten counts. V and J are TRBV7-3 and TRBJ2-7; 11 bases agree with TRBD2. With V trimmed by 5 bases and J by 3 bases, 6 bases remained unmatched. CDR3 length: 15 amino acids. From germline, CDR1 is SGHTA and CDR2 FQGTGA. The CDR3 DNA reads TGTGCCAGCAGCATTGGACTAGCGGGTATCTACGAGCAGTACTTC. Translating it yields CASSIGLAGIYEQYF.

CDR3: CSARKGGRMNTIYF. In DNA, the CDR3 is TGCAGTGCTAGAAAGGGGGGACGAATGAACACCATATATTTT. This chain uses TRBV20-1 with TRBJ1-3; a possible D gene is TRBD1 (6 bases). Trimming took 2 bases from V and 7 from J, leaving 15 bases between them. CDR3 length: 14 amino acids. The germline CDR1 and CDR2 sequences are DFQATT and SNEGSKA (reference sequence).

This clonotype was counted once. This CDR3 is CASSLAGLAGVGEAQYF. The CDR3 DNA follows: TGTGCCAGCAGCTTAGCAGGACTAGCGGGAGTGGGGGAGGCCCAGTACTTC. The rearrangement joins TRBV7-2 to TRBJ2-5, with 13 nucleotides matching TRBD2. Germline V lookup: CDR1 SGHTA, CDR2 FQGNSA. Trimming at V came to 0 bases and at J to 9 bases, leaving 10 bases not matched to a gene. The CDR3 is 17 residues long.

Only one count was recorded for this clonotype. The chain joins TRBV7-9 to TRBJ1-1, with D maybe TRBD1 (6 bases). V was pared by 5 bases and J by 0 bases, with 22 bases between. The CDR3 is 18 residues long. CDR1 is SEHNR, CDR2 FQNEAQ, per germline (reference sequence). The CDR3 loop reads CASSLRDGGADMNTEAFF. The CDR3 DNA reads TGTGCCAGCAGCCTACGGGACGGGGGGGCTGACATGAACACTGAAGCTTTCTTT.

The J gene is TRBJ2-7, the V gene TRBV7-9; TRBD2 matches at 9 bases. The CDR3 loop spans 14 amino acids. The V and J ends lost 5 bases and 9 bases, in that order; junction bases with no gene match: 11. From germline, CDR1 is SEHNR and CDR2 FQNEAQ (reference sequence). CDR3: CASSQGRLAEGQYF. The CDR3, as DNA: TGTGCCAGCAGCCAAGGGCGACTAGCGGAGGGGCAGTACTTC. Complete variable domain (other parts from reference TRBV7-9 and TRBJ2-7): DTGVSQNPRHKITKRGQNVTFRCDPISEHNRLYWYRQTLGQGPEFLTYFQNEAQLEKSRLLSDRFSAERPKGSFSTLEIQRTEQGDSAMYLCASSQGRLAEGQYFGPGTRLTVT.

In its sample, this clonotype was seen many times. This CDR3 is CASSYTNSEKLFF. The CDR3 bases are TGTGCCAGCAGTTACACCAATTCAGAAAAACTGTTTTTT. This sequence joins TRBV6-5 and TRBJ1-4, with D unresolved. The V end lost 2 bases, the J end lost 8 bases, and 9 bases lay between the germline ends. Germline V CDR1 and CDR2: MNHEY, SVGAGI. The CDR3 totals 13 residues.

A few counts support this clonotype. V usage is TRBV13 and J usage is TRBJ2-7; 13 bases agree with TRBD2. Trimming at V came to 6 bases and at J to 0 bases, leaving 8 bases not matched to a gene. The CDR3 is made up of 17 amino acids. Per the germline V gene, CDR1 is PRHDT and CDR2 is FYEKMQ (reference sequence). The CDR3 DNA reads TGTGCCAGCAGACGGACTAGCGGGAGCCTGAGCTCCTACGAGCAGTACTTC. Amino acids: CASRRTSGSLSSYEQYF. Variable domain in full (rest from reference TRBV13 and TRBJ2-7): AAGVIQSPRHLIKEKRETATLKCYPIPRHDTVYWYQQGPGQDPQFLISFYEKMQSDKGSIPDRFSAQQFSDYHSELNMSSLELGDSALYFCASRRTSGSLSSYEQYFGPGTRLTVT.

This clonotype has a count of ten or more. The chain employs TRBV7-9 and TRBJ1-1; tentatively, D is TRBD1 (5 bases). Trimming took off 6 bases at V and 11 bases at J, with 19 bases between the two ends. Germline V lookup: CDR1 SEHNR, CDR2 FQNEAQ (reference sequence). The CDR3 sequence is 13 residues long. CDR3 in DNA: TGTGCCAGCAGTACAGCGGGACCACTGAATGCTTTCTTT. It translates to CASSTAGPLNAFF.

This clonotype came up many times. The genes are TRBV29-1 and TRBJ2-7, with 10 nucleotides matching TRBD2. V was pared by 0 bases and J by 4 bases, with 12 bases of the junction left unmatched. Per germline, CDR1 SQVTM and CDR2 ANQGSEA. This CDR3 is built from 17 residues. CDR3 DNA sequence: TGCAGCGTTGAAGATCGGGCTAGCGGGAGCAATAATTACGAGCAGTACTTC. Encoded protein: CSVEDRASGSNNYEQYF.

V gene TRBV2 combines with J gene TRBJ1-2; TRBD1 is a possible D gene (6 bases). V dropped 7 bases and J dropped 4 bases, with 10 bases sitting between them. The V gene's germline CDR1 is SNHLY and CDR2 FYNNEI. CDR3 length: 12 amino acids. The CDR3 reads CASTLDSYGYTF. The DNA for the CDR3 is TGTGCCAGCACCTTGGACAGCTATGGCTACACCTTC.

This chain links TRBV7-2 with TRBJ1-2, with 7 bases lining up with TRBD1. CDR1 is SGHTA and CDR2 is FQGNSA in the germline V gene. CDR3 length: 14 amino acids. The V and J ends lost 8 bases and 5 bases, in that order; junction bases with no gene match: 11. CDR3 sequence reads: CASGTGTAQYGYTF. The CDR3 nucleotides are TGTGCCAGCGGAACCGGGACAGCGCAATATGGCTACACCTTC.

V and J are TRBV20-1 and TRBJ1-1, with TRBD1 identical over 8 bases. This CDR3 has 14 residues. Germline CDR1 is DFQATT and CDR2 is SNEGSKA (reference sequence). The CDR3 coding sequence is TGCAATGCGACCGCAGGGGGCCCTGGCACTGAAGCTTTCTTT. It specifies CNATAGGPGTEAFF.

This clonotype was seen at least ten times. The CDR3 sequence is CASSGLGNRAYNEQFF. The CDR3 DNA sequence: TGTGCCAGCAGTGGGCTTGGTAACAGAGCCTACAATGAGCAGTTCTTC. V usage is TRBV6-5 and J usage is TRBJ2-1; D is unresolved. Between the trimmed V and J ends, which lost 5 bases and 2 bases, there was a span of 16 bases. Germline V gene data show CDR1 as MNHEY and CDR2 as SVGAGI. This CDR3 has 16 amino acids.

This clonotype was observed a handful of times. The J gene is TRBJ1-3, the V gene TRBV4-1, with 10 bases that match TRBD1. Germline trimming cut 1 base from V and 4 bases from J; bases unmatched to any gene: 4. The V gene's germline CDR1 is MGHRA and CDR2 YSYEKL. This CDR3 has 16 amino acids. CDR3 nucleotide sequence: TGCGCCAGCAGCCAAGGACAGGGGGCGGCGGGAAACACCATATATTTT. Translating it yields CASSQGQGAAGNTIYF.

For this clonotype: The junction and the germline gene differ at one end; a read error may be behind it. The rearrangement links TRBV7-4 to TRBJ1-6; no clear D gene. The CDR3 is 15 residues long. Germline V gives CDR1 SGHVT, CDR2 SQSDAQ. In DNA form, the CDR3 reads TGTGCCAGCAGCCGGACTGTCTCCTACAATTCACCCCTCCACTTT. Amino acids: CASSRTVSYNSPLHF.

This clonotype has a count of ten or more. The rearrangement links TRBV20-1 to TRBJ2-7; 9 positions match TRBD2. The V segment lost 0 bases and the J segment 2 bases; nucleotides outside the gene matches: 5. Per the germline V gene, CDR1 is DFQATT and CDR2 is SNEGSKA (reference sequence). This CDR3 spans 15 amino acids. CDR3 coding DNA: TGCAGTGCTAGAGATCGGAGCGGGAGGACCTACGAGCAGTACTTC. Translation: CSARDRSGRTYEQYF.